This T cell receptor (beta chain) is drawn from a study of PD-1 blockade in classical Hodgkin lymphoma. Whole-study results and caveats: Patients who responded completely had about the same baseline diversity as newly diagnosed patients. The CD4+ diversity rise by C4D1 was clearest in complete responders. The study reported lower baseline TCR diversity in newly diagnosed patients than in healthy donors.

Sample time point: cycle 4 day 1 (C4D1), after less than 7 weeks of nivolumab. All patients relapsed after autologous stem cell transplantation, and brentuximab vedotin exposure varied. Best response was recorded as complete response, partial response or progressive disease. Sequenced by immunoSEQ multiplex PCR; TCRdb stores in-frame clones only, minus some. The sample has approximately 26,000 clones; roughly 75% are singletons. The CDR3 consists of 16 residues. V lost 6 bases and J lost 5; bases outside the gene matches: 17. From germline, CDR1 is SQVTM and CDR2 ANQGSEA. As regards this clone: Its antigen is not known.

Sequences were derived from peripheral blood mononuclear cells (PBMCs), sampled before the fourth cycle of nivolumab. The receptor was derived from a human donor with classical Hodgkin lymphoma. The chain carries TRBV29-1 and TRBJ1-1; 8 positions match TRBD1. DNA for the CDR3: TGCAGCGTGATCGGACAGGGTTCATATGGGGTTACTGAAGCTTTCTTT. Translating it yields CSVIGQGSYGVTEAFF.